This T cell receptor beta chain comes out of a study of cytomegalovirus exposure and HLA in healthy donors. The study ran its PCR with 60 Vbeta and 13 Jbeta primers. The protocol was immunoSEQ multiplex PCR, while the TCRdb copy is restricted to in-frame clones and leaves out a portion. This repertoire shows approximately 30,000 clones, about 65% found once; its top ten account for about 21%. Note on this clone: Its antigen is not known.

Study-wide findings and caveats: Later work associated fewer than 20,000 TCR beta sequences with HLA alleles at 0.05 false discovery rate. It was approximately 170 TCR beta chains that were listed as cytomegalovirus-associated.

The receptor was derived from a man aged 50-60 years in good health and CMV-seropositive. Sequencing was done on a sample of PBMCs.

The CDR3 protein is CASSQQGRGYTF. In nucleotides, the CDR3 is TGTGCCAGCAGTCAACAGGGCAGAGGCTACACCTTC. V and J are TRBV6-5 and TRBJ1-2; TRBD1 is a possible D gene (6 bases). With 5 bases removed from V and 8 bases from J, the gap between germline ends came to 12 bases. This CDR3 is built from 12 residues. Per germline, CDR1 MNHEY and CDR2 SVGAGI.